This TCR beta chain was documented in a study of T cell responses to AZD1222 COVID-19 vaccine. Broader study findings: A mostly white British donor set with more females was recruited, and clonal diversity was possibly underestimated.

Details on this clone: Its antigen is undetermined.

Germline V CDR1 and CDR2: SGHVS, FNYEAQ. The CDR3 has 15 residues. V trimming: 5 bases; J trimming: 2 bases; junction bases outside the gene matches: 7. The protocol was immunoSEQ multiplex PCR, while the TCRdb copy is restricted to in-frame clones and leaves out a portion. This table holds about 150,000 clones, approximately 93% found once. The sequences come from peripheral blood, collected 28 days after the second AZD1222 dose. The rearrangement joins TRBV7-6 to TRBJ2-3; TRBD1 aligns across 7 bases. This receptor was taken from an adult who received the AZD1222 COVID-19 vaccine. The CDR3 DNA is TGTGCCAGCAGCCCGTCCGGGACAGACACAGATACGCAGTATTTT. It codes for CASSPSGTDTDTQYF.